The next 28 T cell receptor beta chains were all read from a single sample in a study of T cell repertoires and HLA-DP antigens. The table came from immunoSEQ multiplex PCR; TCRdb's copy has only in-frame clones and leaves some out. The sample lists over 60,000 clones, about four fifths occurring once. The antigens these receptors bind are not known. Sequencing was done on a sample of CD4+ T cells from PBMCs. Every receptor here comes from a man aged 55 to 70 in good health and CMV-seronegative.

The rearrangement links TRBV5-5 to TRBJ2-1; TRBD1 matches at 7 bases. Germline CDR1 SGHKS, CDR2 YYEKEE (reference sequence). The junction had 9 bases not matched to a gene; V was cut back by 0 bases and J by 6 bases. CDR3 length equals 16 residues. In DNA, the CDR3 is TGTGCCAGCAGCTTGGCGACAGGGATTAGGGCCAATGAGCAGTTCTTC. This codes for CASSLATGIRANEQFF.

This rearrangement joins TRBV19 to TRBJ2-3; TRBD2 matches at 14 bases. CDR1 and CDR2 (germline): LNHDA, SQIVND (reference sequence). CDR3 length: 18 amino acids. The trim removed 5 bases at V and 8 bases at J, leaving 15 bases unmatched. The CDR3 coding sequence is TGTGCCAGTAGTGCCCGACTAGCGGGAGGGGCAGGGCAGGGTACGCAGTATTTT. Its protein product is CASSARLAGGAGQGTQYF. The full variable domain, its missing parts supplied by reference TRBV19 and TRBJ2-3, is DGGITQSPKYLFRKEGQNVTLSCEQNLNHDAMYWYRQDPGQGLRLIYYSQIVNDFQKGDIAEGYSVSREKKESFPLTVTSAQKNPTAFYLCASSARLAGGAGQGTQYFGPGTRLTVL.

This clone was picked up a small number of times. The rearrangement joins TRBV6-5 to TRBJ2-3, with 12 bases that match TRBD2. V was pared by 2 bases and J by 14 bases, with 14 bases of the junction left unmatched. This CDR3 spans 16 amino acids. Germline assignment: CDR1 MNHEY and CDR2 SVGAGI. CDR3 bases: TGTGCCAGCAGTTACACTTCAGGGACTAGCGGGTCTACTTGGTATTTT. This sequence encodes CASSYTSGTSGSTWYF.

This chain uses TRBV7-2 with TRBJ2-5, with D possibly TRBD2 on 5 matching bases. Germline V gene lookup returns CDR1 SGHTA and CDR2 FQGNSA. The CDR3 has 13 residues. V lost 6 bases to trimming and J lost 4 bases, with 12 bases between them. This CDR3 is CASREGDGETQYF. The CDR3 DNA reads TGTGCCAGCAGAGAGGGCGACGGAGAGACCCAGTACTTC.

The V gene is TRBV14, the J gene TRBJ1-2; the D is unclear. The CDR3 contains 15 residues. Germline V gene lookup returns CDR1 SGHDN and CDR2 FVKESK. The ends were cut back, 6 bases at V and 1 base at J, with 15 bases in the middle. The DNA for the CDR3 is TGTGCCAGCAGTCCTTATTCAGGATATAACTATGGCTACACCTTC. Translated: CASSPYSGYNYGYTF.

The chain recombines TRBV15 with TRBJ1-2, with D unresolved. Trimming shortened V by 0 bases and J by 7 bases, and 9 bases separated the two germline ends. CDR1 is LNHNV and CDR2 is YYDKDF in the germline V gene (reference sequence). CDR3 length equals 13 residues. CDR3 sequence: CATSRDLTGGYTF. The CDR3 nucleotides read TGTGCCACCAGCAGAGATTTGACGGGTGGCTACACCTTC. Filled out from reference TRBV15 and TRBJ1-2, the complete variable domain reads DAMVIQNPRYQVTQFGKPVTLSCSQTLNHNVMYWYQQKSSQAPKLLFHYYDKDFNNEADTPDNFQSRRPNTSFCFLDIRSPGLGDTAMYLCATSRDLTGGYTFGSGTRLTVV.

This clone was seen a few times. The V and J genes are TRBV5-6 and TRBJ1-2, with 8 bases that match TRBD1. Trimming took 0 bases from V and 6 from J; bases not matched to a gene: 10. The CDR3 length is 16 residues. Germline CDR1 reads SGHDT; CDR2 reads YYEEEE. In nucleotides, the CDR3 is TGTGCCAGCAGCTTGGGCGGACAGGGTAGTCTGGATGGCTACACCTTC. Amino acid sequence: CASSLGGQGSLDGYTF.

The genes are TRBV19 and TRBJ2-3; TRBD2 matches 7 bases. The germline gives CDR1 LNHDA, CDR2 SQIVND (reference sequence). This CDR3 has 15 amino acids. The V segment lost 4 bases and the J segment 6 bases; nucleotides outside the gene matches: 10. CDR3 coding DNA: TGTGCCAGTAGTAAGGACCCCAGGCGGGAGGATACGCAGTATTTT. Translated: CASSKDPRREDTQYF.

The chain carries TRBV7-2 and TRBJ2-2; D ambiguous. The V end lost 7 bases, the J end lost 7 bases, and 7 bases lay between the germline ends. The V gene's germline CDR1 is SGHTA and CDR2 FQGNSA. The CDR3 extends over 11 amino acids. The CDR3 protein is CTSTLGGELFF. CDR3 coding DNA: TGTACCAGCACGCTGGGCGGGGAGCTGTTTTTT.

This sequence joins TRBV30 and TRBJ2-7, with TRBD1 matching over 7 bases. Germline V CDR1 and CDR2: GTSNPN, SVGIG (reference sequence). The CDR3 contains 15 residues. J gave up 0 bases and V 3 bases, and 8 bases lay outside the gene matches. The CDR3 protein is CAWSSGTDSSYEQYV. The CDR3 DNA is TGTGCCTGGAGCTCCGGGACAGATAGCTCCTACGAGCAGTACGTC.

In this sample, this clone turned up once. The chain couples TRBV7-2 to TRBJ1-2, with TRBD1 matching 7 bases. Germline loops: CDR1 SGHTA, CDR2 FQGNSA. V trimming: 5 bases; J trimming: 3 bases; junction bases outside the gene matches: 9. The CDR3 has 15 residues. CDR3 sequence (DNA): TGTGCCAGCAGCCCGGGGACAGCTCGACACTATGGCTACACCTTC. As protein: CASSPGTARHYGYTF. Variable domain in full (rest from reference TRBV7-2 and TRBJ1-2): GAGVSQSPSNKVTEKGKDVELRCDPISGHTALYWYRQSLGQGLEFLIYFQGNSAPDKSGLPSDRFSAERTGGSVSTLTIQRTQQEDSAVYLCASSPGTARHYGYTFGSGTRLTVV.

The chain uses TRBV9 and TRBJ2-7; D is ambiguous. This CDR3 region has 11 residues. Germline values: CDR1 SGDLS, CDR2 YYNGEE. Trimming took 9 bases from V and 3 from J, leaving 10 bases between them. Here the CDR3 reads CAKLHSYEQYV. Written as DNA, the CDR3 is TGTGCCAAGTTACACAGCTACGAGCAGTACGTC.

Notes on this clone: Other DNA sequences in the same sample also yield this CDR3. V usage is TRBV11-2 and J usage is TRBJ1-5; D is undetermined. Germline values: CDR1 SGHAT, CDR2 FQNNGV. This CDR3 contains 13 residues. Between the trimmed V and J ends, which lost 0 bases and 2 bases, there was a span of 2 bases. CDR3 sequence (DNA): TGTGCCAGCAGCTTAGACCGCAATCAGCCCCAGCATTTT. It codes for CASSLDRNQPQHF.

The table lists this clone with a count of one. J is TRBJ2-1 and V is TRBV9; weak D call: TRBD1 (6 bases). The V gene lost 0 bases and the J gene lost 8 bases, with 18 bases spanning the gap. CDR3 length equals 16 residues. Germline V gives CDR1 SGDLS, CDR2 YYNGEE. This CDR3 reads CASSVGGQSFRDEQFF. CDR3 coding DNA: TGTGCCAGCAGCGTAGGAGGACAGTCTTTTCGGGATGAGCAGTTCTTC. Looking up the rest from reference TRBV9 and TRBJ2-1 gives the full variable domain: DSGVTQTPKHLITATGQRVTLRCSPRSGDLSVYWYQQSLDQGLQFLIQYYNGEERAKGNILERFSAQQFPDLHSELNLSSLELGDSALYFCASSVGGQSFRDEQFFGPGTRLTVL.

The rearrangement links TRBV2 to TRBJ2-1, with TRBD2 matching over 8 bases. The CDR3 is made up of 15 amino acids. The germline V gene encodes CDR1 SNHLY and CDR2 FYNNEI. V gave up 7 bases and J gave up 4 bases; unmatched junction bases: 9. CDR3 sequence reads: CASITGGGIYNEQFF. The CDR3 DNA reads as TGTGCCAGCATCACCGGGGGGGGGATTTACAATGAGCAGTTCTTC.

This CDR3 is CASSLDLADTEAFF. The CDR3, as DNA: TGCGCCAGCAGCCTTGACCTAGCAGACACTGAAGCTTTCTTT. The chain combines TRBV5-1 with TRBJ1-1; D is unclear. The CDR3 contains 14 residues. V dropped 4 bases and J dropped 3 bases, with 13 bases sitting between them. Germline V gives CDR1 SGHRS, CDR2 YFSETQ.

The chain couples TRBV28 to TRBJ2-2, with a tentative D call TRBD1 (6 bases). With 6 bases removed from V and 4 bases from J, the gap between germline ends came to 18 bases. Germline V CDR1 and CDR2: MDHEN, SYDVKM. This CDR3 spans 16 amino acids. The CDR3, as DNA: TGTGCCAGCAGGGACCCTGTGGGGGCCGTCACCGGGGAGCTGTTTTTT. Translated, it gives CASRDPVGAVTGELFF.

The chain joins TRBV5-1 to TRBJ2-3; possible D gene TRBD1, 6 bases. CDR1 and CDR2 (germline): SGHRS, YFSETQ. Deletions cut 0 bases from V and 1 base from J, with 9 bases between. This CDR3 has 15 residues. CDR3 sequence: CASSLEGQGTDTQYF. The CDR3 region has the DNA TGCGCCAGCAGCTTGGAGGGACAAGGCACAGATACGCAGTATTTT.

The chain carries TRBV11-3 and TRBJ2-5; 7 nucleotides align to TRBD2. The V gene end was trimmed by 4 bases and the J gene end by 1 base; junction bases not matched to a gene: 6. There are 15 residues in the CDR3. Germline V gene data show CDR1 as SGHNT and CDR2 as YENEEA. CDR3 in amino acids: CASSSKRGSQETQYF. The CDR3 DNA sequence: TGTGCCAGCAGCTCTAAGCGGGGATCCCAAGAGACCCAGTACTTC.

The CDR3 coding sequence is TGTGCCAGCATCCTCGTGTCACGACGACCCGGGGCCAACGTCCTGACTTTC. Protein: CASILVSRRPGANVLTF. The chain carries TRBV5-8 and TRBJ2-6; D remains unclear. This CDR3 spans 17 amino acids. V lost 6 bases and J 4 bases, leaving 20 bases between the germline ends. Germline-derived CDR1 and CDR2 are SGHTS and YDEGEE.

As concerns this clone: This specimen includes other DNA sequences encoding the same CDR3. V usage is TRBV11-3 and J usage is TRBJ1-5; tentative D call: TRBD1 (5 bases). The germline CDR1 and CDR2 sequences are SGHNT and YENEEA. With 1 base removed from V and 7 bases from J, the gap between germline ends came to 11 bases. CDR3 size: 14 residues. CDR3: CASSLGGRVQPQHF. The CDR3 DNA follows: TGTGCCAGCAGCTTAGGCGGCAGGGTGCAGCCCCAGCATTTT.

The V and J genes are TRBV5-1 and TRBJ2-2; D possibly uses TRBD1 or TRBD2 (5 bases each). This CDR3 comprises 15 residues. V dropped 6 bases and J dropped 0 bases, with 12 bases sitting between them. CDR1 and CDR2 from the germline V gene are SGHRS and YFSETQ. For the CDR3, the DNA is TGCGCCAGCAAACGGGACCAAGCGAACACCGGGGAGCTGTTTTTT. It codes for CASKRDQANTGELFF.

The J gene is TRBJ1-1, the V gene TRBV4-2, with D maybe TRBD1 (6 bases). Trimming cost V 0 bases and J 5 bases, with 16 bases left between them. The CDR3 sequence is 16 residues long. CDR1 and CDR2 from the germline V gene are LGHNA and YNFKEQ. CDR3 bases: TGTGCCAGCAGCCAAGAATCGACACGGGGGCAGACTGAAGCTTTCTTT. Its translation is CASSQESTRGQTEAFF.

The rearrangement uses TRBV12-5 and TRBJ1-1; D remains ambiguous. V gave up 6 bases and J gave up 3 bases, with 17 bases separating them. Germline V gene sequence: CDR1 LGHNT, CDR2 FRNRAP. This CDR3 is 15 amino acids long. Here the CDR3 DNA reads TGTGCTAGTGGAACAACAGAGGAGGAGGACACTGAAGCTTTCTTT. Translation: CASGTTEEEDTEAFF.

V and J are TRBV10-2 and TRBJ1-1; D might be TRBD1 (6 bases). CDR3 size: 14 residues. With 4 bases removed from V and 4 bases from J, the gap between germline ends came to 13 bases. Germline assignment: CDR1 WSHSY and CDR2 SAAADI. DNA for the CDR3: TGCGCCAGCAGTGGCCAGGGGCCGGGCACTGAAGCTTTCTTT. Amino acid sequence: CASSGQGPGTEAFF.

The sample holds a few counts of this clone. This sequence joins TRBV19 and TRBJ1-6; D remains unclear. The CDR3 consists of 14 residues. CDR1 is LNHDA, CDR2 SQIVND, per germline (reference sequence). V gave up 11 bases and J gave up 2 bases, with 13 bases separating them. As DNA, the CDR3 is TGTGCCTCGCAAAGGTCCGCCTATAATTCACCCCTCCACTTT. This sequence encodes CASQRSAYNSPLHF.

The chain employs TRBV19 and TRBJ2-2; unclear D gene. The length of the CDR3 is 15 residues. CDR1 is LNHDA and CDR2 is SQIVND in the germline V gene (reference sequence). Trimming stripped 2 bases from V and 1 base from J, with 8 bases between. CDR3 loop: CASSISRVNTGELFF. The CDR3 coding sequence is TGTGCCAGTAGTATATCCAGAGTGAACACCGGGGAGCTGTTTTTT.

The CDR3 nucleotides are TGTGCCAGCAGCTCCGGGCCTCAAAATGAGCAGTTCTTC. It encodes CASSSGPQNEQFF. The rearrangement links TRBV7-9 to TRBJ2-1; unclear D gene. Trimming stripped 4 bases from V and 7 bases from J, with 11 bases between. The CDR3 is made up of 13 amino acids. The germline CDR1 and CDR2 sequences are SEHNR and FQNEAQ (reference sequence).